This TCR beta chain was sequenced during a study of cytomegalovirus exposure and HLA in healthy donors. The PCR contained 60 Vbeta and 13 Jbeta primers. Method: immunoSEQ multiplex PCR; TCRdb's copy keeps in-frame clones and lacks some. The sample lists fewer than 30,000 clones; roughly 66% were seen once. Germline V gene sequence: CDR1 MNHNY, CDR2 SVGAGI (reference sequence). V lost 5 bases, J lost 1 base, and 12 bases lay in between. The CDR3 covers 14 residues. The sample taken for sequencing was PBMCs. The TCR originated in a male donor in good health and CMV-seropositive. This sequence joins TRBV6-6 and TRBJ2-7; tentatively, D is TRBD2 (5 bases). CDR3 amino acids: CASSKTSGSYEQYF. The CDR3 DNA sequence: TGTGCCAGCAGTAAAACTAGTGGGTCCTACGAGCAGTACTTC.